Below, 20 T cell receptor beta chains from the same sample are listed, as sequenced in a study of blood T cell repertoires in COVID-19. Sequencing was performed with immunoSEQ multiplex PCR; in TCRdb, only in-frame clones are kept and a portion is missing. The sample yields more than 250,000 clones, more than 75% seen once. The sequencing input was peripheral blood. The source is a man aged 45 to 65 with active or convalescent COVID-19.

CDR3 nucleotide sequence: TGTGCCACGGGACAGCTAATGAACACTGAAGCTTTCTTT. Its protein product is CATGQLMNTEAFF. The chain links TRBV19 to TRBJ1-1, with 7 bases identical to TRBD1. V lost 10 bases to trimming and J lost 0 bases; unmatched junction nucleotides: 5. CDR1 and CDR2 (germline): LNHDA, SQIVND (reference sequence). CDR3 length: 13 amino acids.

The chain carries TRBV30 and TRBJ2-7; TRBD1 agrees at 8 bases. Trimming removed 0 bases from V and 3 bases from J; junction bases left unmatched: 10. The CDR3 consists of 16 residues. Germline assignment: CDR1 GTSNPN and CDR2 SVGIG (reference sequence). CDR3 in DNA: TGTGCCTGGAGTGTAAATGTCGGGACAGGTCGCTACGAGCAGTACTTC. It yields the protein CAWSVNVGTGRYEQYF.

The CDR3 DNA is TGTGCCAGCAGTGGCGAGGGAGTGGGCAGCTCACCCCTCCACTTT. This codes for CASSGEGVGSSPLHF. The rearrangement uses TRBV2 and TRBJ1-6; no firm D call. Germline assignment: CDR1 SNHLY and CDR2 FYNNEI. CDR3 size: 15 residues. Trimming cost V 4 bases and J 10 bases, with 17 bases left between them.

The J gene is TRBJ1-3, the V gene TRBV5-4; TRBD1 aligns across 8 bases. In germline, CDR1 is SGHNT, CDR2 YYREEE (reference sequence). V shed 2 bases and J 0 bases; nucleotides not matched to a gene: 1. This CDR3 is 15 amino acids long. CDR3 protein: CASSLQGDSGNTIYF. CDR3 coding DNA: TGTGCCAGCAGCTTACAGGGGGACTCTGGAAACACCATATATTTT.

J is TRBJ2-1 and V is TRBV6-1; weak D call: TRBD1 (6 bases). Trimming stripped 2 bases from V and 4 bases from J, with 12 bases between. CDR1 is MNHNS and CDR2 is SASEGT in the germline V gene. The CDR3 runs 15 residues. The CDR3 nucleotides read TGTGCCAGCAGTGAAATGGACAGAACATACAATGAGCAGTTCTTC. Protein product: CASSEMDRTYNEQFF.

The V call is TRBV27, the J call TRBJ2-3, with no clear D. V gave up 5 bases and J gave up 2 bases, with 8 bases separating them. From germline, CDR1 is MNHEY and CDR2 SMNVEV (reference sequence). The CDR3 length is 13 residues. CDR3 in DNA: TGTGCCAGCAGTCCCTCCCCCACAGATACGCAGTATTTT. Protein product: CASSPSPTDTQYF.

The chain carries TRBV11-2 and TRBJ2-3, with D possibly matching TRBD2 (5 bases). The CDR3 loop spans 13 amino acids. Trimming left V 2 bases short and J 6 bases short, with 9 bases between. CDR1 and CDR2 (germline): SGHAT, FQNNGV. The DNA for the CDR3 is TGTGCCAGCAGCTTAATTCGCGGGGATACGCAGTATTTT. Its protein product is CASSLIRGDTQYF.

The rearrangement links TRBV27 to TRBJ1-4; TRBD1 might be the D (6 bases). This CDR3 contains 16 residues. V was pared by 3 bases and J by 5 bases, with 16 bases between. Germline CDR1 MNHEY, CDR2 SMNVEV (reference sequence). CDR3 in DNA: TGTGCCAGCAGTTTCAGGGGTCAGAGGGGGAATGAAAAACTGTTTTTT. Its protein is CASSFRGQRGNEKLFF.

The chain is built from TRBV28 and TRBJ1-5, with D possibly being TRBD1 (6 bases). CDR3 size: 12 residues. Germline CDR1 and CDR2: MDHEN and SYDVKM. The V end lost 11 bases, the J end lost 0 bases, and 8 bases lay between the germline ends. The DNA for the CDR3 is TGTGCCGCAGGGGATAGCAATCAGCCCCAGCATTTT. Its protein product is CAAGDSNQPQHF.

V usage is TRBV2 and J usage is TRBJ1-5; no clear D gene. Per the germline V gene, CDR1 is SNHLY and CDR2 is FYNNEI. The CDR3 sequence is 15 residues long. V lost 7 bases and J lost 3, with 16 bases in between. The CDR3 region is CASKRTDFDNQPQHF. CDR3 DNA sequence: TGTGCCAGCAAAAGGACTGATTTTGACAATCAGCCCCAGCATTTT.

The chain uses TRBV19 and TRBJ2-7; D is perhaps TRBD1 (6 bases). The CDR3 has 15 amino acids. Germline CDR1 and CDR2: LNHDA and SQIVND (reference sequence). V dropped 5 bases and J dropped 1 base, with 15 bases sitting between them. For the CDR3, the DNA is TGTGCCAGTAGTTTGACAGGTAGTTTGTCCTACGAGCAGTACTTC. It specifies CASSLTGSLSYEQYF. Variable domain in full (rest from reference TRBV19 and TRBJ2-7): DGGITQSPKYLFRKEGQNVTLSCEQNLNHDAMYWYRQDPGQGLRLIYYSQIVNDFQKGDIAEGYSVSREKKESFPLTVTSAQKNPTAFYLCASSLTGSLSYEQYFGPGTRLTVT.

The gene calls are TRBV10-3 and TRBJ1-6, with 7 bases aligning to TRBD1. Trimming removed 5 bases from V and 8 bases from J; junction bases left unmatched: 9. CDR3 length: 15 residues. The germline CDR1 and CDR2 sequences are ENHRY and SYGVKD. This CDR3 reads CAISSTGTEYSPLHF. CDR3 bases: TGTGCCATCAGTTCGACCGGGACAGAATATTCACCCCTCCACTTT.

The J gene is TRBJ2-3, the V gene TRBV30; D is unclear. The germline V and J ends were trimmed by 5 bases and 1 base, with 13 bases remaining between them. CDR1 and CDR2 (germline): GTSNPN, SVGIG (reference sequence). This CDR3 region has 14 residues. In nucleotides, the CDR3 is TGTGCCTGGGTGCCTAGAGTCCGCACAGATACGCAGTATTTT. Amino acid sequence: CAWVPRVRTDTQYF.

The chain carries TRBV11-3 and TRBJ1-3, with 8 positions matching TRBD1. Germline values: CDR1 SGHNT, CDR2 YENEEA. CDR3 length: 13 amino acids. Trimming cost V 8 bases and J 2 bases; bases outside gene matches: 2. The CDR3 sequence: CASSTGAGNTIYF. The DNA for the CDR3 is TGTGCCAGCTCGACAGGGGCTGGAAACACCATATATTTT.

This clone has a single count. V and J are TRBV11-1 and TRBJ2-3; 12 bases line up with TRBD2. The CDR3 totals 16 residues. V gave up 5 bases and J gave up 4 bases; unmatched junction bases: 7. Germline values: CDR1 SGHAT, CDR2 FQDESV (reference sequence). The CDR3, as DNA: TGTGCCAGCAGCCCCAGGACTAGCGGGAATGCAGATACGCAGTATTTT. Its translation is CASSPRTSGNADTQYF.

The rearrangement uses TRBV28 and TRBJ1-5; TRBD1 matches 10 bases. The CDR3 spans 18 residues. V lost 5 bases to trimming and J lost 4 bases; unmatched junction nucleotides: 14. CDR1 is MDHEN and CDR2 is SYDVKM in the germline V gene. Here the CDR3 DNA reads TGTGCCAGCAGTCCATCTCCGGGACAGGGGCATGTAAATCAGCCCCAGCATTTT. Its translation: CASSPSPGQGHVNQPQHF.

The gene calls are TRBV11-2 and TRBJ1-2; D may be TRBD1 (5 bases). V lost 0 bases and J 1 base, leaving 15 bases between the germline ends. The germline V gene has CDR1 SGHAT and CDR2 FQNNGV. CDR3 length: 17 residues. CDR3 loop: CASSLDDRSTDNYGYTF. In DNA form, the CDR3 reads TGTGCCAGCAGCTTAGATGACAGAAGCACCGATAACTATGGCTACACCTTC.

The V call is TRBV11-2, the J call TRBJ2-3; tentative D call: TRBD1 (5 bases). Germline V gives CDR1 SGHAT, CDR2 FQNNGV. Trimming took 3 bases from V and 4 from J, leaving 11 bases between them. The CDR3 extends over 14 amino acids. The CDR3: CASSLGLPPDTQYF. In DNA, the CDR3 is TGTGCCAGCAGCTTGGGGCTACCTCCAGATACGCAGTATTTT.

The chain employs TRBV5-6 and TRBJ2-3; 7 bases map to TRBD1. With 2 bases clipped from V and 5 bases from J, the junction kept 8 bases outside the gene matches. CDR3 length: 15 residues. Germline V CDR1 and CDR2: SGHDT, YYEEEE. CDR3 loop: CASSFFQGVLDTQYF. CDR3 sequence (DNA): TGTGCCAGCAGCTTTTTCCAGGGGGTGCTAGATACGCAGTATTTT.

The chain employs TRBV6-2 or TRBV6-3 and TRBJ1-3, with D hard to call. Germline V gives CDR1 MNHEY, CDR2 SVGEGT. This CDR3 has 16 amino acids. The ends were cut back, 2 bases at V and 2 bases at J, with 13 bases in the middle. CDR3 in DNA: TGTGCCAGCAGTTACGGAGGAATGTCGGCTGGAAACACCATATATTTT. It is translated as CASSYGGMSAGNTIYF.